This T cell receptor (beta chain) was documented in a study of T cell responses to AZD1222 COVID-19 vaccine. Per the germline V gene, CDR1 is LGHDT and CDR2 is YNNKEL (reference sequence). The CDR3 sequence is 15 residues long. The junction had 11 bases not matched to a gene; V was cut back by 3 bases and J by 9 bases. With regard to this clone: Its antigen is unidentified.

TCRdb's copy holds only in-frame clones and misses some; the assay was immunoSEQ multiplex PCR. This table holds tens of thousands of clones, around 90% found once. General study findings and limits: Unmutated variant regions are reportedly the target of nearly half of TCRs that are spike-specific. The span of vaccine-associated CD4 TCRs extended across spike, with dominance at 160-218 and 743-854.

The material was peripheral blood, obtained on day 0 of AZD1222 vaccination. The chain couples TRBV3-1 (or the pseudogene TRBV3-2) to TRBJ2-7, with 10 bases aligning to TRBD2. This receptor was identified in an adult in good health. CDR3 sequence reads: CASSHSESGRAWQYF. The CDR3 bases are TGTGCCAGCAGCCACTCCGAGAGCGGGAGGGCCTGGCAGTACTTC.